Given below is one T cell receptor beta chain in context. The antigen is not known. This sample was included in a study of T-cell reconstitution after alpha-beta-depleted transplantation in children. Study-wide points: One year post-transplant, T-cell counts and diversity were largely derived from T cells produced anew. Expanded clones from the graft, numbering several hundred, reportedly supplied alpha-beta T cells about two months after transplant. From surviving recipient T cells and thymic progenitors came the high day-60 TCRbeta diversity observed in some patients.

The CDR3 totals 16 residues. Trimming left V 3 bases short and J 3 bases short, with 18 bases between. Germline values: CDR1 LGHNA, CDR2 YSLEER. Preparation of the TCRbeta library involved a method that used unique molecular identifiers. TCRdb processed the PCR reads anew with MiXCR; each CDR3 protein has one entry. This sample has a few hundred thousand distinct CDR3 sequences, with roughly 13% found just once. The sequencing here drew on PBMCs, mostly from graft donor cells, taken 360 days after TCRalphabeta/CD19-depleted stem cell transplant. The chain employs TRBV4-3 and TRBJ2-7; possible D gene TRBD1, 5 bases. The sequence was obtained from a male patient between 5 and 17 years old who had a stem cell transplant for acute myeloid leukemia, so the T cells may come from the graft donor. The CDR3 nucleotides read TGCGCCAGCAGCCAGGCCCCCTTGGACACCGTCTACGAGCAGTACTTC. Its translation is CASSQAPLDTVYEQYF.